This passage covers 10 T cell receptor beta chains from one sample sequenced in a study of T cell changes during pregnancy in multiple sclerosis. Using immunoSEQ multiplex PCR, the repertoire was profiled, and TCRdb retains in-frame clones only, with some absent. Seen here are 35,000 to 40,000 clones, roughly 85% observed once, and the top ten hold approximately 1.2%. Here the sequenced sample was CD4+ T cells from peripheral blood mononuclear cells, taken before pregnancy. The receptors were sampled from a female donor with multiple sclerosis, enrolled in a pregnancy study.

The chain couples TRBV18 to TRBJ2-7; 7 bases agree with TRBD2. Unmatched junction bases numbered 6, after V lost 4 bases and J lost 0 bases. The CDR3 length is 15 residues. In germline, CDR1 is KGHSH, CDR2 LQKENI. The CDR3 nucleotides are TGTGCCAGCTCACTAGTAGCGGGTTACTCCTACGAGCAGTACTTC. It codes for CASSLVAGYSYEQYF.

This clone was detected only once. The chain combines TRBV6-1 with TRBJ1-1, with D uncertain. The V and J ends lost 7 bases and 5 bases respectively, with 20 bases between them. Germline CDR1 MNHNS, CDR2 SASEGT. This CDR3 is built from 15 residues. Here the CDR3 reads CASIAGEGQKTEAFF. The CDR3 DNA follows: TGTGCCAGCATAGCCGGGGAGGGCCAGAAAACTGAAGCTTTCTTT.

V and J are TRBV9 and TRBJ2-4; TRBD2 is a possible D gene (5 bases). The V end was cut by 0 bases, the J end by 8 bases, with 15 bases between. Germline V gene sequence: CDR1 SGDLS, CDR2 YYNGEE. This CDR3 has 15 residues. The CDR3 DNA is TGTGCCAGCAGCGTAGGTTCTAGCATTTTTGACATTCAGTACTTC. Encoded protein: CASSVGSSIFDIQYF.

This clone was seen once. The rearrangement joins TRBV19 to TRBJ2-1; D is ambiguous. Trimming pared 3 bases from V and 3 bases from J, leaving 15 bases between. This CDR3 is built from 16 residues. Germline V CDR1 and CDR2: LNHDA, SQIVND (reference sequence). CDR3 nucleotides: TGTGCCAGTAGTATTAGTCAGGTTTCAATCTACAATGAGCAGTTCTTC. It is translated as CASSISQVSIYNEQFF.

J is TRBJ1-5 and V is TRBV9; 8 positions agree with TRBD1. The CDR3 is made up of 15 amino acids. Germline-derived CDR1 and CDR2 are SGDLS and YYNGEE. V was clipped by 4 bases and J by 6 bases; unmatched bases: 9. For the CDR3, the DNA is TGTGCCAGCAGCCCCCAAGGGACAGGTATTCAGCCCCAGCATTTT. Protein sequence: CASSPQGTGIQPQHF. The whole variable domain, filled in from reference TRBV9 and TRBJ1-5, reads DSGVTQTPKHLITATGQRVTLRCSPRSGDLSVYWYQQSLDQGLQFLIQYYNGEERAKGNILERFSAQQFPDLHSELNLSSLELGDSALYFCASSPQGTGIQPQHFGDGTRLSIL.

The J gene is TRBJ2-1, the V gene TRBV11-3; a weak D match, TRBD1 (5 bases). The germline V gene has CDR1 SGHNT and CDR2 YENEEA. Deletions cut 1 base from V and 0 bases from J, with 10 bases between. The CDR3 has 16 residues. The CDR3 coding sequence is TGTGCCAGCAGCTTAGGAGGCGACAGCTCCTACAATGAGCAGTTCTTC. It specifies CASSLGGDSSYNEQFF. Together with reference TRBV11-3 and TRBJ2-1, the CDR3 gives the full variable domain: EAGVVQSPRYKIIEKKQPVAFWCNPISGHNTLYWYLQNLGQGPELLIRYENEEAVDDSQLPKDRFSAERLKGVDSTLKIQPAELGDSAVYLCASSLGGDSSYNEQFFGPGTRLTVL.

V is TRBV25-1 and J is TRBJ1-4, with TRBD1 as a possible D gene (5 bases). The CDR3 totals 16 residues. The V gene lost 2 bases and the J gene lost 8 bases, with 18 bases spanning the gap. Germline lookup yields CDR1 MGHDK and CDR2 SYGVNS. CDR3 nucleotides: TGTGCCAGCAGTGAAGGGGGACTCACCGGAAGAGAAAAACTGTTTTTT. This sequence encodes CASSEGGLTGREKLFF.

In DNA form, the CDR3 reads TGCGCCAGCAGCCAAGGGGGGGACAGACCGGCACGAGGAAACACCATATATTTT. As protein: CASSQGGDRPARGNTIYF. The chain recombines TRBV4-1 with TRBJ1-3; 7 positions match TRBD1. Trimming removed 1 base from V and 4 bases from J; junction bases left unmatched: 13. In germline, CDR1 is MGHRA, CDR2 YSYEKL. This CDR3 region has 18 residues.

V is TRBV7-9 and J is TRBJ1-4, with D possibly TRBD1 on 5 matching bases. Looked up from germline, CDR1 is SEHNR and CDR2 is FQNEAQ (reference sequence). The CDR3 loop spans 15 amino acids. Trimming took 0 bases from V and 3 from J, leaving 8 bases between them. CDR3 amino acids: CASSLASGANEKLFF. The CDR3 DNA follows: TGTGCCAGCAGCTTAGCGTCGGGGGCTAATGAAAAACTGTTTTTT. Complete variable domain (other parts from reference TRBV7-9 and TRBJ1-4): DTGVSQNPRHKITKRGQNVTFRCDPISEHNRLYWYRQTLGQGPEFLTYFQNEAQLEKSRLLSDRFSAERPKGSFSTLEIQRTEQGDSAMYLCASSLASGANEKLFFGSGTQLSVL.

J is TRBJ2-2 and V is TRBV9, with D possibly being TRBD1 (5 bases). Germline assignment: CDR1 SGDLS and CDR2 YYNGEE. The V end was cut by 1 base, the J end by 5 bases, with 9 bases between. This CDR3 contains 14 residues. The CDR3 reads CASSVFKGTGELFF. The CDR3 coding sequence is TGTGCCAGCAGCGTATTTAAGGGGACCGGGGAGCTGTTTTTT. The variable domain in full, completed from reference TRBV9 and TRBJ2-2, reads DSGVTQTPKHLITATGQRVTLRCSPRSGDLSVYWYQQSLDQGLQFLIQYYNGEERAKGNILERFSAQQFPDLHSELNLSSLELGDSALYFCASSVFKGTGELFFGEGSRLTVL.